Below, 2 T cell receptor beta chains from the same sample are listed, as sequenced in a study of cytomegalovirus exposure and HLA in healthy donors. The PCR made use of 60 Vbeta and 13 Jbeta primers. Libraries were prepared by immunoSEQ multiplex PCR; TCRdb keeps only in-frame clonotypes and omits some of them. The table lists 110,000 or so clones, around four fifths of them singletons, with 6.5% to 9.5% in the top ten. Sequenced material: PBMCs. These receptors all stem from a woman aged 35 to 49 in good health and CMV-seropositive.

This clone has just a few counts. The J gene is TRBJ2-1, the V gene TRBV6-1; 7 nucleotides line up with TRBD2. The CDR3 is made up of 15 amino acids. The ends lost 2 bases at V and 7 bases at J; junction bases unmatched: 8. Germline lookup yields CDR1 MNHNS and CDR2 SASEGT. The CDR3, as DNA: TGTGCCAGCAGTGAACTGGAGGGAGGGCCGAATGAGCAGTTCTTC. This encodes CASSELEGGPNEQFF.

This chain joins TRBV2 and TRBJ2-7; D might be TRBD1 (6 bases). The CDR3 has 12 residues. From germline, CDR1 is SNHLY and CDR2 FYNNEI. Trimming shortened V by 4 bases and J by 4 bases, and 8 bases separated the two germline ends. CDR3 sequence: CASSGDTYEQYF. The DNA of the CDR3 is TGTGCCAGCAGTGGGGACACTTACGAGCAGTACTTC.